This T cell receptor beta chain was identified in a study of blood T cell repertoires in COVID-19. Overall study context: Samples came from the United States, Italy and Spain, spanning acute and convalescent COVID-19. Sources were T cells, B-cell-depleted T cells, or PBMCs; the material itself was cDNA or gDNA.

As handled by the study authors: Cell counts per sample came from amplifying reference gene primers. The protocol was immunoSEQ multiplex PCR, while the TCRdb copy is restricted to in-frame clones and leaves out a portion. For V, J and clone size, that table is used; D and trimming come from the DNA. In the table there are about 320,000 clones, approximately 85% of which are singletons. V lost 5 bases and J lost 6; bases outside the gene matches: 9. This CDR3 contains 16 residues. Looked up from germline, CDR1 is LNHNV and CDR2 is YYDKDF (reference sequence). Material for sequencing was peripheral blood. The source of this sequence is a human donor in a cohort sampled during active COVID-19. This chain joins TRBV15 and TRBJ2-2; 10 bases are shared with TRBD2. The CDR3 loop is CATSRQTSGGAGELFF. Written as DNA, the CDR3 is TGTGCCACCAGCCGCCAGACGAGCGGGGGGGCCGGGGAGCTGTTTTTT.